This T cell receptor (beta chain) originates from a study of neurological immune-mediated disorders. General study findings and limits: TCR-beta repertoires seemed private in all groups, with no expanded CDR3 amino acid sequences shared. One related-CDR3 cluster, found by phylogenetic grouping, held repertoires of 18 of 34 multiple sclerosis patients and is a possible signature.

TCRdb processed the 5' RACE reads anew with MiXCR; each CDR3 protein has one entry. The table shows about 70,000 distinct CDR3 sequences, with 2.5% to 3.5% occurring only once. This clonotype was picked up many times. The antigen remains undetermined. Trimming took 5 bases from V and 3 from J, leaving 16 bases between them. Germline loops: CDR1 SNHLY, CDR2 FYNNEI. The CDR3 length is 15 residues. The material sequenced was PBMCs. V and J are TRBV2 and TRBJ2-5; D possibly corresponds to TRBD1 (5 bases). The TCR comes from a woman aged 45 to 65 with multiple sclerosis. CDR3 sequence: CASSFSTDREETQYF. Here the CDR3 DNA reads TGTGCCAGCAGTTTCAGTACAGACAGAGAAGAGACCCAGTACTTC.